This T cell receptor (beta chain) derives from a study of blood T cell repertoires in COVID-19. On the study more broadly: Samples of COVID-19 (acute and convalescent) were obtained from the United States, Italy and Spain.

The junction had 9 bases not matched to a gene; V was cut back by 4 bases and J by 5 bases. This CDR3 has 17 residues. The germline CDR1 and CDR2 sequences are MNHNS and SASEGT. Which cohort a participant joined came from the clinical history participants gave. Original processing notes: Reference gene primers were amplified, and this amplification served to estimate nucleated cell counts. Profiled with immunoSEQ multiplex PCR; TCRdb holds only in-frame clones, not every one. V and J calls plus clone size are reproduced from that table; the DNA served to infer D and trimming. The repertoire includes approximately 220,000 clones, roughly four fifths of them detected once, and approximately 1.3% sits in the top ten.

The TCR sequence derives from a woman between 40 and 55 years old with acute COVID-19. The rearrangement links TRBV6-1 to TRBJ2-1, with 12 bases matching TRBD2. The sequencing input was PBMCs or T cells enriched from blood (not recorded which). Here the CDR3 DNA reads TGTGCCAGCAGTGCGGTCCAAAGACTAGCGGGGGACAATGAGCAGTTCTTC. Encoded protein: CASSAVQRLAGDNEQFF.